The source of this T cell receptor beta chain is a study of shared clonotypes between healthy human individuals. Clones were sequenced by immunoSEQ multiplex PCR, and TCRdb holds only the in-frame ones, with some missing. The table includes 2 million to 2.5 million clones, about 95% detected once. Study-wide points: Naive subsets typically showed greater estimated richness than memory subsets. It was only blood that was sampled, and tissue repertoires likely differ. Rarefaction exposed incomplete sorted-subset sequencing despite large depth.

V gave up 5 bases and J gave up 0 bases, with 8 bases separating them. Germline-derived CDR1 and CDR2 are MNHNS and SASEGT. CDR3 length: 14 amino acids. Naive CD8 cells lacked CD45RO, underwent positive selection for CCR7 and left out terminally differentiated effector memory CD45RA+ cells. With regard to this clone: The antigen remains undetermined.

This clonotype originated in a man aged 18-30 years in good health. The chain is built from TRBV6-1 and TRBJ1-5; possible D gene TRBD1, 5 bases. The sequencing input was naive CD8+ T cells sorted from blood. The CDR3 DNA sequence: TGTGCCAGCAGTCAGGGTTATAGCAATCAGCCCCAGCATTTT. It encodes CASSQGYSNQPQHF.